These 12 T cell receptor beta chains came from one sample sequenced in a study of T cell changes during pregnancy in multiple sclerosis. Clones were read by immunoSEQ multiplex PCR, and TCRdb kept only the in-frame ones, dropping some. This sample has fewer than 90,000 clones, with approximately 95% found just once. The sequencing used peripheral blood, collected after pregnancy. The receptors were sampled from a female donor in good health, enrolled as a control in a pregnancy study.

This chain connects TRBV28 to TRBJ1-5; D might be TRBD1 (5 bases). V was cut by 7 bases and J by 0 bases, with 10 bases left in between. The CDR3 consists of 14 residues. CDR1 is MDHEN and CDR2 is SYDVKM in the germline V gene. The CDR3 is CASTADNSNQPQHF. CDR3 in DNA: TGTGCCAGCACCGCGGACAATAGCAATCAGCCCCAGCATTTT.

This clone occurred a few times. The genes are TRBV5-1 and TRBJ2-2; D is possibly TRBD1 (6 bases). V dropped 6 bases and J dropped 0 bases, with 9 bases sitting between them. The germline gives CDR1 SGHRS, CDR2 YFSETQ. CDR3 length: 14 residues. The CDR3 DNA follows: TGCGCCAGCACCGGGACAACGAACACCGGGGAGCTGTTTTTT. It specifies CASTGTTNTGELFF.

V gene TRBV30 combines with J gene TRBJ2-6, with D unclear. The CDR3 covers 11 residues. CDR1 GTSNPN and CDR2 SVGIG come from the germline V gene (reference sequence). Trimming shortened V by 4 bases and J by 4 bases, and 2 bases separated the two germline ends. The CDR3 sequence: CAWTGANVLTF. The CDR3 bases are TGTGCCTGGACGGGGGCCAACGTCCTGACTTTC.

The chain couples TRBV27 to TRBJ2-1, with 7 positions matching TRBD2. Germline V CDR1 and CDR2: MNHEY, SMNVEV (reference sequence). CDR3 length: 16 amino acids. V lost 3 bases to trimming and J lost 9 bases; unmatched junction nucleotides: 14. The CDR3 reads CASSLVGGPLEGEQFF. The CDR3 DNA sequence: TGTGCCAGCAGTTTGGTGGGAGGGCCTCTCGAGGGTGAGCAGTTCTTC.

This clone was counted a single time. The CDR3 loop reads CASSLGLGTEENQPQHF. Here the CDR3 DNA reads TGCGCCAGCAGCTTGGGTCTGGGGACAGAAGAGAATCAGCCCCAGCATTTT. The J gene is TRBJ1-5, the V gene TRBV5-1, with 7 positions matching TRBD1. V gave up 0 bases and J gave up 4 bases; unmatched junction bases: 10. From germline, CDR1 is SGHRS and CDR2 YFSETQ. This CDR3 is 17 amino acids long. Looking up the rest from reference TRBV5-1 and TRBJ1-5 gives the full variable domain: KAGVTQTPRYLIKTRGQQVTLSCSPISGHRSVSWYQQTPGQGLQFLFEYFSETQRNKGNFPGRFSGRQFSNSRSEMNVSTLELGDSALYLCASSLGLGTEENQPQHFGDGTRLSIL.

The chain employs TRBV5-1 and TRBJ2-7; 7 positions agree with TRBD2. Germline V gives CDR1 SGHRS, CDR2 YFSETQ. The CDR3 covers 16 residues. After removal of 6 bases from V and 4 bases from J, the junction contained 16 bases not matched to a gene. CDR3 nucleotides: TGCGCCAGCAACCCTCGGTCGGGGGAGGGATTTTACGAGCAGTACTTC. This gives the protein CASNPRSGEGFYEQYF. The full variable domain, with the rest looked up from reference TRBV5-1 and TRBJ2-7, is KAGVTQTPRYLIKTRGQQVTLSCSPISGHRSVSWYQQTPGQGLQFLFEYFSETQRNKGNFPGRFSGRQFSNSRSEMNVSTLELGDSALYLCASNPRSGEGFYEQYFGPGTRLTVT.

The chain joins TRBV5-6 to TRBJ1-4; TRBD1 might be the D (6 bases). Trimming took 4 bases from V and 8 from J, leaving 15 bases between them. Germline CDR1 SGHDT, CDR2 YYEEEE. CDR3 length equals 14 residues. DNA of the CDR3: TGTGCCAGCAGCCCCCATGGGGGCGGCGAAAAACTGTTTTTT. This translates into CASSPHGGGEKLFF.

This clone was detected once. The V and J genes are TRBV4-2 and TRBJ2-1; TRBD2 matches at 11 bases. V gave up 2 bases and J gave up 4 bases; unmatched junction bases: 4. The CDR3 runs to 16 residues. Per the germline V gene, CDR1 is LGHNA and CDR2 is YNFKEQ. The CDR3 loop reads CASSQPGLADYNEQFF. CDR3 DNA: TGTGCCAGCAGCCAACCGGGACTAGCGGATTACAATGAGCAGTTCTTC.

This sequence joins TRBV19 and TRBJ2-1, with 8 nucleotides matching TRBD2. Unmatched junction bases numbered 16, after V lost 3 bases and J lost 6 bases. Germline lookup yields CDR1 LNHDA and CDR2 SQIVND (reference sequence). This CDR3 is built from 18 residues. The CDR3 region has the DNA TGTGCCAGTAGTATCGGCGCTGGGCTGGGGACTAGAACCAATGAGCAGTTCTTC. Protein product: CASSIGAGLGTRTNEQFF.

V and J are TRBV7-2 and TRBJ2-7, with 10 bases aligning to TRBD2. V lost 1 base, J lost 3 bases, and 3 bases stayed unmatched. The V gene's germline CDR1 is SGHTA and CDR2 FQGNSA. The CDR3 spans 15 residues. The DNA for the CDR3 is TGTGCCAGCAGCTTAGGGCTAGCGGGAGACTACGAGCAGTACTTC. It yields the protein CASSLGLAGDYEQYF.

In its sample, this clone was seen once. V usage is TRBV27 and J usage is TRBJ2-1; 11 bases are a match to TRBD2. CDR1 is MNHEY, CDR2 SMNVEV, per germline (reference sequence). V was pared by 6 bases and J by 2 bases, with 3 bases of the junction left unmatched. CDR3 length: 15 amino acids. The CDR3 reads CASRPSGRPYNEQFF. CDR3 nucleotide sequence: TGTGCCAGCAGGCCTAGCGGGAGGCCCTACAATGAGCAGTTCTTC.

The chain links TRBV6-1 to TRBJ1-5; 8 nucleotides align to TRBD1. The ends lost 2 bases at V and 7 bases at J; junction bases unmatched: 7. Germline assignment: CDR1 MNHNS and CDR2 SASEGT. The CDR3 is 15 amino acids. The CDR3 sequence is CASSEQDREGQPQHF. In DNA form, the CDR3 reads TGTGCCAGCAGTGAACAGGACAGGGAGGGCCAGCCCCAGCATTTT.